Below, 14 T cell receptor beta chains from the same sample are listed, as sequenced in a study of regulatory T cells in long-lasting Graves disease. This sample's time point: newly diagnosed GD, antithyroid drugs for less than 3 months. Construction of the TCR library relied on RNA isolated from PBMCs. Arm-PCR of CDR3 regions and iRepertoire HTBI primers were the basis on which TCR beta libraries were built. MiXCR, run by TCRdb on the multiplex PCR reads, gives a single entry per CDR3 protein. The profile covers about 420,000 distinct CDR3 sequences, with about 17% appearing a single time and 23% taken by the ten largest. This sample also belongs to another study, concerning T cells in Graves' hyperthyroidism and ophthalmopathy.

The sample here was peripheral blood mononuclear cells (PBMCs), taken at new diagnosis, from a patient treated with antithyroid drugs. Every receptor here comes from a woman aged 18-29 years with Graves disease.

V is TRBV13 and J is TRBJ2-7, with 7 bases aligning to TRBD2. The V and J ends lost 5 bases and 3 bases, in that order; junction bases with no gene match: 7. Germline V gene lookup returns CDR1 PRHDT and CDR2 FYEKMQ (reference sequence). This CDR3 region has 14 residues. The CDR3 loop reads CASSPGTKYYEQYF. The CDR3 nucleotides read TGTGCCAGCAGCCCCGGGACTAAATACTACGAGCAGTACTTC.

Turning to this clonotype: Being one base from a much bigger clone, this may be a read error. This rearrangement joins TRBV6-2 or TRBV6-3 to TRBJ2-7; 9 positions agree with TRBD1. The CDR3 covers 15 residues. Germline CDR1 and CDR2: MNHEY and SVGEGT. The CDR3 DNA sequence: TGTGGCAGCAGGCAACACAGGGGGCCTTCCTACGAGCAGTACTTC. This codes for CGSRQHRGPSYEQYF.

In its sample, this clonotype was seen a few times. The CDR3 loop reads CASSDGQGIPLHF. Written as DNA, the CDR3 is TGTGCCAGCAGTGACGGACAGGGTATACCCCTCCACTTT. The chain combines TRBV2 with TRBJ1-6; TRBD1 matches at 8 bases. V lost 3 bases and J lost 12; bases outside the gene matches: 4. This CDR3 has 13 amino acids. Germline CDR1 SNHLY, CDR2 FYNNEI.

The chain joins TRBV6-2 or TRBV6-3 to TRBJ1-1; 8 nucleotides match TRBD1. The CDR3 contains 15 residues. V dropped 6 bases and J dropped 5; count of bases not matched to a gene: 11. Germline CDR1 and CDR2: MNHEY and SVGEGT. Written as DNA, the CDR3 is TGTGCCAGCAGGGTCACGCAGGGGGCTGAGACTGAAGCTTTCTTT. It yields the protein CASRVTQGAETEAFF.

The chain links TRBV12-3 or TRBV12-4 to TRBJ2-3, with D hard to call. V lost 6 bases to trimming and J lost 0 bases, with 13 bases between them. The CDR3 is 15 amino acids. The CDR3 coding sequence is TGTGCCAGCAGCAAGCCGAGTTCTAGCACAGATACGCAGTATTTT. Its protein product is CASSKPSSSTDTQYF.

Concerning this clonotype: A read error is possible here, since a much larger clone lies one base away. The gene calls are TRBV6-1 and TRBJ2-3; the match to TRBD1 covers 12 bases. The last part of the DNA fits TRBJ2-1 better; the J call may be wrong. Germline lookup yields CDR1 MNHNS and CDR2 SASEGT. This CDR3 contains 16 residues. The CDR3 DNA follows: TGTGCCAGCAGGGGTCTCCGGGACAGGGGGCCCTACGAGCAGTTCTTC. Translated, it gives CASRGLRDRGPYEQFF.

This clonotype occurred a few times. V usage is TRBV6-9 and J usage is TRBJ1-1; D unclear. Germline V lookup: CDR1 MNHGY, CDR2 SVAAGI. The CDR3 has 13 amino acids. The germline V and J ends were trimmed by 3 bases and 10 bases, with 15 bases remaining between them. CDR3 nucleotides: TGTGCCAGCAGTTACCTGGGGAGCGGAGGAGCTTTCTTT. Protein product: CASSYLGSGGAFF.

The rearrangement joins TRBV4-1 to TRBJ2-7, with D perhaps given as TRBD1 or TRBD2 (5 bases each). The CDR3 is 15 amino acids. Trimming stripped 1 base from V and 2 bases from J, with 12 bases between. Germline CDR1 and CDR2: MGHRA and YSYEKL. For the CDR3, the DNA is TGCGCCAGCAGCCAAGGGAGTGGGGGTACCTACGAGCAGTACTTC. Amino acids: CASSQGSGGTYEQYF.

About this clonotype itself: This could be a read error, since a much larger clone is one nucleotide away. The rearrangement uses TRBV3-1 and TRBJ2-1, with TRBD2 identical over 12 bases. This CDR3 spans 16 amino acids. Germline V gene sequence: CDR1 LGHDT, CDR2 YNNKEL (reference sequence). V gave up 4 bases and J gave up 10 bases; unmatched junction bases: 11. The CDR3 here is CASSPPPSGRVYEQFF. In DNA form, the CDR3 reads TGTGCCAGCAGCCCCCCCCCTAGCGGGAGGGTTTACGAGCAGTTCTTC.

J is TRBJ2-1 and V is TRBV5-6; no firm D call. Trimming pared 6 bases from V and 3 bases from J, leaving 13 bases between. The CDR3 sequence is 14 residues long. Germline V lookup: CDR1 SGHDT, CDR2 YYEEEE. The CDR3, as DNA: TGTGCCAGCAATCCTGCGTGGGACTACAATGAGCAGTTCTTC. This codes for CASNPAWDYNEQFF.

The rearrangement joins TRBV28 to TRBJ2-5, with 7 bases matching TRBD1. Trimming cost V 4 bases and J 3 bases; bases outside gene matches: 11. Germline V CDR1 and CDR2: MDHEN, SYDVKM. The CDR3 extends over 16 amino acids. The DNA of the CDR3 is TGTGCCAGCAGTTCCCTCTCGGCGACAGGGAAAGAGACCCAGTACTTC. Its protein product is CASSSLSATGKETQYF.

The chain couples TRBV20-1 to TRBJ2-1, with 13 bases matching TRBD2. V trimming: 7 bases; J trimming: 10 bases; junction bases outside the gene matches: 10. Germline V lookup: CDR1 DFQATT, CDR2 SNEGSKA (reference sequence). The CDR3 totals 14 residues. CDR3 loop: CSGRGLAGDGEQFF. CDR3 bases: TGCAGTGGAAGAGGACTAGCGGGAGATGGAGAGCAGTTCTTC.

The table lists this clonotype with a count of one. A much larger clone lies one base from this, so it may be a read error. V usage is TRBV7-3 and J usage is TRBJ1-1; 8 bases match TRBD1. The CDR3 has 14 amino acids. J gave up 6 bases and V 5 bases, and 8 bases lay outside the gene matches. Germline loops: CDR1 SGHTA, CDR2 FQGTGA. CDR3 protein: CASSVNRGIAEAFF. The DNA of the CDR3 is TGTGCCAGCAGCGTAAACAGGGGGATCGCTGAAGCTTTCTTT.

This clonotype has more than one count but fewer than ten. V usage is TRBV20-1 and J usage is TRBJ2-7, with a possible D match to TRBD1 (5 bases). The ends were cut back, 4 bases at V and 4 bases at J, with 14 bases in the middle. CDR1 is DFQATT, CDR2 SNEGSKA, per germline (reference sequence). The CDR3 runs 13 residues. The CDR3 is CSAKPGFLYEQYF. CDR3 nucleotides: TGCAGTGCTAAACCAGGGTTTTTATACGAGCAGTACTTC.